The 24 T cell receptor beta chains below all came from one sample that was sequenced in a study of human T cells and chemical hapten exposure. Time point denoted: patch test 3, about 24 weeks after DPC sensitization. Sample treatment: therapeutic diphenylcyclopropenone sensitization with weekly scalp DPC. TCRdb used MiXCR to reprocess the RACE reads, holding one entry per CDR3 protein. In the table there are approximately 72,000 distinct CDR3 sequences, around 10% of which are singletons. The source was whole blood, collected in connection with sensitization to the hapten diphenylcyclopropenone (DPC). Receptors were obtained from a woman in her 50s with alopecia areata. Some clones in this sample may be carry-over from other donors' samples.

This clonotype turned up a few times. This chain connects TRBV4-3 to TRBJ1-3; D not certain. In germline, CDR1 is LGHNA, CDR2 YSLEER. With 0 bases removed from V and 0 bases from J, the gap between germline ends came to 18 bases. The CDR3 runs to 19 residues. The CDR3 region is CASSQDPVGTRISGNTIYF. The CDR3 DNA follows: TGCGCCAGCAGCCAAGACCCGGTAGGCACGAGGATCTCTGGAAACACCATATATTTT.

In DNA form, the CDR3 reads TGCAGTGCTAGGGTTCAGGGGTGGAACACTGAAGCTTTCTTT. Translation: CSARVQGWNTEAFF. V usage is TRBV20-1 and J usage is TRBJ1-1; possible D gene TRBD1, 6 bases. Trimming shortened V by 3 bases and J by 1 base, and 12 bases separated the two germline ends. The length of the CDR3 is 14 residues. CDR1 and CDR2 from the germline V gene are DFQATT and SNEGSKA (reference sequence).

The CDR3 bases are TGTGCCAGCAGCTTAGGACAGGGACCTTACAATGAGCAGTTCTTC. Its protein product is CASSLGQGPYNEQFF. The chain links TRBV11-2 to TRBJ2-1; the match to TRBD1 covers 7 bases. Germline assignment: CDR1 SGHAT and CDR2 FQNNGV. The CDR3 extends over 15 amino acids. With V trimmed by 1 base and J by 4 bases, 4 bases remained unmatched. The whole variable domain, filled in from reference TRBV11-2 and TRBJ2-1, reads EAGVAQSPRYKIIEKRQSVAFWCNPISGHATLYWYQQILGQGPKLLIQFQNNGVVDDSQLPKDRFSAERLKGVDSTLKIQPAKLEDSAVYLCASSLGQGPYNEQFFGPGTRLTVL.

In this sample, this clonotype turned up many times. The chain employs TRBV4-3 and TRBJ2-3, with D possibly matching TRBD1 (5 bases). Trimming took off 1 base at V and 0 bases at J, with 8 bases between the two ends. Per germline, CDR1 LGHNA and CDR2 YSLEER. The CDR3 is 15 amino acids. The CDR3, as DNA: TGCGCCAGCAGCCAAGCCAGGGCTAGCACAGATACGCAGTATTTT. Encoded protein: CASSQARASTDTQYF.

This clonotype has ten or more counts. This sequence joins TRBV18 and TRBJ2-2, with a weak D call TRBD2 (5 bases). V was trimmed by 4 bases and J by 8 bases, leaving 17 bases between them. This CDR3 region has 15 residues. CDR1 KGHSH and CDR2 LQKENI come from the germline V gene. The DNA of the CDR3 is TGTGCCAGCTCACTCCGGGATGCTCCTTTAGGGGAGCTGTTTTTT. Amino acid sequence: CASSLRDAPLGELFF.

The chain carries TRBV28 and TRBJ1-2; possibly TRBD1 for D (6 bases). Germline-derived CDR1 and CDR2 are MDHEN and SYDVKM. V was trimmed by 5 bases and J by 7 bases, leaving 23 bases between them. The CDR3 runs 16 residues. The CDR3 region is CASSLRTGTSQRGYTF. The CDR3 nucleotides are TGTGCCAGCAGTCTGAGGACCGGGACATCACAACGTGGCTACACCTTC.

In this sample, this clonotype turned up many times. The chain recombines TRBV28 with TRBJ1-1; D is ambiguous. Trimming removed 6 bases at V and 5 bases at J, with 13 bases between. Germline values: CDR1 MDHEN, CDR2 SYDVKM. The CDR3 is 13 amino acids. CDR3 in DNA: TGTGCCAGCAGCCCATGGGAAGGGACTGAAGCTTTCTTT. Amino acids: CASSPWEGTEAFF. The full variable domain, its missing parts supplied by reference TRBV28 and TRBJ1-1, is DVKVTQSSRYLVKRTGEKVFLECVQDMDHENMFWYRQDPGLGLRLIYFSYDVKMKEKGDIPEGYSVSREKKERFSLILESASTNQTSMYLCASSPWEGTEAFFGQGTRLTVV.

This clonotype was detected only a few times. The V gene is TRBV3-1, the J gene TRBJ2-4; the D is unclear. CDR3 length: 16 residues. V was clipped by 0 bases and J by 1 base, with 10 bases between them. CDR1 and CDR2 from the germline V gene are LGHDT and YNNKEL (reference sequence). Here the CDR3 reads CASSQEAGSAKNIQYF. CDR3 in DNA: TGTGCCAGCAGCCAAGAGGCAGGATCGGCCAAAAACATTCAGTACTTC.

This clonotype turned up a few times. The genes are TRBV6-1 and TRBJ2-7; D unresolved. Germline-derived CDR1 and CDR2 are MNHNS and SASEGT. V was clipped by 3 bases and J by 4 bases, with 7 bases between them. CDR3 length: 12 residues. In DNA form, the CDR3 reads TGTGCCAGCAGTGAGTTCGAGTACGAGCAGTACTTC. Residues: CASSEFEYEQYF.

Many counts were recorded for this clonotype. This rearrangement joins TRBV6-2 or TRBV6-3 to TRBJ2-4; the D is unclear. CDR1 and CDR2 from the germline V gene are MNHEY and SVGEGT. The CDR3 loop spans 12 amino acids. V lost 6 bases and J lost 10, with 13 bases in between. CDR3 in DNA: TGTGCCAGCAGCATTGCTAGGGAAATTCAGTACTTC. The encoded protein is CASSIAREIQYF.

In its sample, this clonotype was seen many times. This sequence joins TRBV4-1 and TRBJ2-2, with 7 positions matching TRBD2. V was pared by 1 base and J by 0 bases, with 2 bases of the junction left unmatched. The CDR3 is made up of 16 amino acids. Germline V CDR1 and CDR2: MGHRA, YSYEKL. CDR3 nucleotides: TGCGCCAGCAGCCAAGGGGAGGGTCCGAACACCGGGGAGCTGTTTTTT. It is translated as CASSQGEGPNTGELFF.

This clonotype was counted only a few times. V usage is TRBV11-2 and J usage is TRBJ1-4; D uncertain. The germline CDR1 and CDR2 sequences are SGHAT and FQNNGV. The CDR3 length is 14 residues. V lost 0 bases and J 10 bases, leaving 12 bases between the germline ends. The CDR3 protein is CASSLEGEGRKLFF. For the CDR3, the DNA is TGTGCCAGCAGCTTAGAGGGAGAAGGACGAAAACTGTTTTTT.

This clonotype has ten or more counts. The rearrangement uses TRBV7-6 and TRBJ2-7; 7 bases fit TRBD1. Unmatched junction bases numbered 3, after V lost 5 bases and J lost 2 bases. This CDR3 has 13 amino acids. The germline V gene encodes CDR1 SGHVS and CDR2 FNYEAQ. CDR3 sequence: CASSAGTAYEQYF. The CDR3 DNA follows: TGTGCCAGCAGCGCTGGGACAGCCTACGAGCAGTACTTC.

The chain employs TRBV18 and TRBJ1-2; D unclear. The CDR3 covers 12 residues. The V gene's germline CDR1 is KGHSH and CDR2 LQKENI. V was cut by 6 bases and J by 4 bases, with 9 bases left in between. As DNA, the CDR3 is TGTGCCAGCTCGGACGTAGCCTATGGCTACACCTTC. This gives the protein CASSDVAYGYTF.

This clonotype was observed at least ten times. V gene TRBV4-2 combines with J gene TRBJ2-3; D gene uncertain. The CDR3 is 16 amino acids. The germline V gene encodes CDR1 LGHNA and CDR2 YNFKEQ. Trimming left V 0 bases short and J 3 bases short, with 13 bases between. The CDR3 region is CASSQDFSDGTDTQYF. The CDR3 bases are TGTGCCAGCAGCCAAGATTTCAGCGACGGGACAGATACGCAGTATTTT.

This clonotype was recorded many times. This chain links TRBV11-3 with TRBJ2-2, with D perhaps matching TRBD2 (6 bases). The V and J ends lost 2 bases and 15 bases respectively, with 19 bases between them. Per germline, CDR1 SGHNT and CDR2 YENEEA. The CDR3 contains 14 residues. CDR3 coding DNA: TGTGCCAGCAGCTTACGGTCCAGGGAGGTAGAATTGTTTTTT. Amino acid sequence: CASSLRSREVELFF.

V is TRBV7-9 and J is TRBJ2-1; TRBD1 matches 7 bases. The trim removed 5 bases at V and 13 bases at J, leaving 8 bases unmatched. The CDR3 contains 12 residues. In germline, CDR1 is SEHNR, CDR2 FQNEAQ (reference sequence). The DNA for the CDR3 is TGTGCCAGCAGCCCTAGGGGGCGCGATCAGTTCTTC. This sequence encodes CASSPRGRDQFF. Full variable domain (remainder filled in from reference TRBV7-9 and TRBJ2-1): DTGVSQNPRHKITKRGQNVTFRCDPISEHNRLYWYRQTLGQGPEFLTYFQNEAQLEKSRLLSDRFSAERPKGSFSTLEIQRTEQGDSAMYLCASSPRGRDQFFGPGTRLTVL.

The chain recombines TRBV11-3 with TRBJ2-3; 9 nucleotides align to TRBD2. Germline CDR1 reads SGHNT; CDR2 reads YENEEA. The CDR3 extends over 16 amino acids. J was trimmed by 2 bases and V by 5 bases; bases with no gene match: 8. This CDR3 is CASSQGGLADTDTQYF. For the CDR3, the DNA is TGTGCCAGCAGCCAGGGGGGACTAGCCGACACAGATACGCAGTATTTT.

Ten or more counts support this clonotype. This chain uses TRBV4-1 with TRBJ2-7, with D tentatively TRBD2 (5 bases). V lost 0 bases, J lost 5 bases, and 11 bases lay in between. The CDR3 is 14 residues long. Looked up from germline, CDR1 is MGHRA and CDR2 is YSYEKL. CDR3 DNA: TGCGCCAGCAGCCAAGAGGCAGGAGGCAACGAGCAGTACTTC. This codes for CASSQEAGGNEQYF.

This clonotype was counted only a few times. The V call is TRBV7-2, the J call TRBJ2-7; D call uncertain. CDR3 size: 12 residues. Trimming cost V 4 bases and J 3 bases, with 7 bases left between them. From germline, CDR1 is SGHTA and CDR2 FQGNSA. The CDR3 protein is CASSSRDYEQYF. The DNA of the CDR3 is TGTGCCAGCAGCTCGCGCGACTACGAGCAGTACTTC.

This clonotype showed up many times. This chain uses TRBV3-1 with TRBJ2-2; D not resolved. CDR1 is LGHDT and CDR2 is YNNKEL in the germline V gene (reference sequence). Deletions cut 4 bases from V and 6 bases from J, with 9 bases between. CDR3 length: 13 amino acids. The CDR3 reads CASSRRAAGELFF. As DNA, the CDR3 is TGTGCCAGCAGCCGAAGGGCGGCCGGGGAGCTGTTTTTT.

The V and J genes are TRBV11-2 and TRBJ2-5; the D is unclear. This CDR3 has 12 residues. Trimming removed 2 bases from V and 1 base from J, with 2 bases in between. Germline V CDR1 and CDR2: SGHAT, FQNNGV. The CDR3 spells CASSLFQETQYF. CDR3 DNA: TGTGCCAGCAGCTTATTCCAAGAGACCCAGTACTTC.

This clonotype was counted ten times or more. The chain carries TRBV27 and TRBJ1-1, with D hard to call. CDR3 length: 11 amino acids. Trimming pared 9 bases from V and 8 bases from J, leaving 13 bases between. Germline assignment: CDR1 MNHEY and CDR2 SMNVEV (reference sequence). CDR3 protein: CARPILKEAFF. The CDR3 DNA follows: TGTGCCAGACCCATCCTTAAGGAAGCTTTCTTT.

The CDR3 sequence is CASSSFLSGGGVAGELFF. The CDR3 region has the DNA TGTGCCAGCAGCTCTTTTCTCTCTGGCGGGGGCGTCGCCGGGGAGCTGTTTTTT. V and J are TRBV7-2 and TRBJ2-2, with D tentatively TRBD2 (7 bases). This CDR3 contains 18 residues. Looked up from germline, CDR1 is SGHTA and CDR2 is FQGNSA. Trimming stripped 4 bases from V and 6 bases from J, with 24 bases between.